The clone carrying this TCR beta chain was found many times. What it binds is unknown. Germline trimming cut 5 bases from V and 7 bases from J; bases unmatched to any gene: 2. This CDR3 comprises 13 residues. Germline loops: CDR1 KGHSY, CDR2 FQNENV. Unsorted libraries were generated from 2 million PBMCs. These cells had been stored in RNAlater at -80 C. The sample comes from a study of neurological immune-mediated disorders. A 10-nucleotide random UMI tagged transcripts in template-switch 5'RACE cDNA synthesis. Every sequencing run gave over 170 million TCR-beta sequences, taken from 15-18 subjects. TCRdb itself ran the 5' RACE reads through MiXCR, one entry per CDR3 protein. The data show tens of thousands of distinct CDR3 sequences, around 4.8% seen once. General study points: According to phylogenetic grouping, one related-CDR3 cluster, a possible signature, contained the repertoires of 18 of 34 multiple sclerosis patients.

Sequencing input: PBMCs. This TCR was recovered from a woman in her seventies with multiple sclerosis. The chain links TRBV16 to TRBJ1-5, with TRBD1 identical over 10 bases. In DNA form, the CDR3 reads TGTGCCAGCAGCGGGGACAGGGGACAGCCCCAGCATTTT. The encoded protein is CASSGDRGQPQHF. The full variable domain, its missing parts supplied by reference TRBV16 and TRBJ1-5, is GEEVAQTPKHLVRGEGQKAKLYCAPIKGHSYVFWYQQVLKNEFKFLISFQNENVFDETGMPKERFSAKCLPNSPCSLEIQATKLEDSAVYFCASSGDRGQPQHFGDGTRLSIL.